This T cell receptor (beta chain) was obtained from a study of cytomegalovirus exposure and HLA in healthy donors. 13 Jbeta primers and 60 Vbeta primers were used for the PCR. Here immunoSEQ multiplex PCR was the method, and the copy in TCRdb shows in-frame clones only, minus some. The profile shows more than 80,000 clones, about 70% of them singletons. With 3 bases clipped from V and 7 bases from J, the junction kept 3 bases outside the gene matches. The germline CDR1 and CDR2 sequences are MNHNS and SASEGT. CDR3 size: 15 residues. To note about this clone: The antigen is not known.

Regarding the study as a whole: A later analysis, which compared TCR beta chains of equal frequency, found the HLA-associated ones more clonally expanded. Published work reported that the classifier diagnosed cytomegalovirus status with high specificity and sensitivity.

Input material: PBMCs. The clonotype comes from a woman in her sixties or seventies in good health and CMV-seropositive. V usage is TRBV6-1 and J usage is TRBJ2-1; 13 bases are shared with TRBD2. This CDR3 is CASSETSGRSNEQFF. DNA for the CDR3: TGTGCCAGCAGTGAGACTAGCGGGAGGTCAAATGAGCAGTTCTTC.